The sequence of this TCR beta chain was determined in a study of graft-versus-host responses after intestinal transplantation (dated by TCRdb to the early 2020s). In terms of the full investigation: The transplants that recipients got were multivisceral, liver-intestinal, or isolated intestinal. All recipients received anti-thymocyte globulin induction followed by maintenance tacrolimus and steroids for around three years. After intestinal transplantation, graft-versus-host and host-versus-graft alloreactive T cell clones in the graft, circulation and bone marrow were tracked using bulk TCR-beta CDR3 sequencing. Alloreactive clones were identified by sequencing pre-transplant mixed lymphocyte reaction products and comparing them with unstimulated pre-transplant donor and recipient T cells. The cohort enrolled under 25 intestinal transplant recipients including one retransplant, and a few patients lacking pretransplant specimens were excluded. A peak of at least 4% donor T cells among recipient peripheral blood mononuclear cells was the definition used for donor T cell macrochimerism. Rather than going through the commercial service, samples from a few later patients were sequenced in-house on an Illumina MiSeq and processed with MiXCR. On the study overall, not on this receptor specifically: GvH clones were found in recipient bone marrow, and some of the GvH clones appeared earlier in ileal mucosa or blood, which is consistent with an intestinal mucosal origin. The relatively low number and heterogeneity of intestinal transplant patients limited the conclusions. Peak levels of circulating GvH clones were associated with declines in HvG clones early after transplant. In the allografts of patients with donor T cell macrochimerism, GvH to HvG T cell clonal ratios were high.

Per the publication, the time point label means: cells obtained before transplantation from donor or recipient. CD3+CD4+ and CD3+CD8+ populations were FACS-sorted from unstimulated pre-transplant donor and recipient cells taken from spleen or lymph nodes. The CDR3 runs 14 residues from the cysteine to the phenylalanine. The kept DNA is CDR3 alone, 42 bases in frame from the first base. Cut back by 8 bases and 0 bases, the V and J ends lie 11 bases apart. For CDR1 and CDR2, the germline V gene (reference sequence) lists LNHDA and SQIVND. Concerning this clone itself: Its binding antigen is unknown. No base qualities exist here, and no much larger clone lies one base off it.

The method was the immunoSEQ multiplex PCR assay. For most patients, genomic DNA was isolated with the Qiagen DNeasy Blood and Tissue Kit and shipped frozen to Adaptive Biotechnologies for TCR sequencing. Adaptive Biotechnologies carried out high-throughput TCR-beta CDR3 sequencing of genomic DNA for most patients. On the authors' methods: TCR sequencing data for around 20 patients were retrieved from Adaptive's ImmunoSEQ software; three other patients were processed with MiXCR and VDJtools. To correct CD4 versus CD8 sorting errors, any sequence found in both subsets at a frequency ratio below 5:1 was removed. CDR3 nucleotide sequences shared between donor and recipient were removed because their origin could not be assigned. To be classed as alloreactive, a clone needed at least 2-fold expansion over unstimulated cells and a minimum CFSE-low frequency of 0.002% (template counts) or 0.001% (read counts). Mappable clones were those detected in sequenced pre-transplant spleen, lymph node, or MLR CFSE-low populations of the donor or recipient. Cumulative frequency of alloreactive clones was calculated as a percentage of all sequences weighted by copy number. Imported from immuneACCESS, the table was reduced by TCRdb to in-frame sequences with V and J called. These copies leave out some clones; in studies compared against another copy, an unresolved V gene accounts for under half, and the cause of the remainder is not known. V and J calls plus clone size are reproduced from that table; the DNA served to infer D and trimming. The sample table lists over 90,000 clones, 91% of them with a count of one. 0.5% of the sample lies in the top ten.

The specimen was unstimulated CD8+ T cells sorted from spleen or lymph node cells, collected before intestinal transplant. This clonotype originated in a human donor who received an intestinal transplant. This chain joins TRBV19 to TRBJ2-4; D gene: possibly TRBD2, on 5 matching bases. The CDR3 amino acid sequence is: CASGDGIAKNIQYF. The DNA is TGTGCCAGTGGAGACGGGATAGCCAAAAACATTCAGTACTTC.